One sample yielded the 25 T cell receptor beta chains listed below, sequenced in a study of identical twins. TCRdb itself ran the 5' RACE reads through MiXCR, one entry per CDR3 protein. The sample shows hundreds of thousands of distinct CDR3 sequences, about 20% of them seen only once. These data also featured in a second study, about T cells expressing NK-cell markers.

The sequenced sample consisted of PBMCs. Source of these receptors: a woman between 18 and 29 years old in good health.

This chain's CDR3 is CASSLEFGRSGYGYTF. The CDR3 nucleotides are TGCGCCAGCAGCTTGGAATTTGGCCGCTCCGGGTATGGCTACACCTTC. V gene TRBV5-1 combines with J gene TRBJ1-2, with D hard to call. The CDR3 loop spans 16 amino acids. CDR1 is SGHRS and CDR2 is YFSETQ in the germline V gene. The ends were cut back, 0 bases at V and 5 bases at J, with 17 bases in the middle.

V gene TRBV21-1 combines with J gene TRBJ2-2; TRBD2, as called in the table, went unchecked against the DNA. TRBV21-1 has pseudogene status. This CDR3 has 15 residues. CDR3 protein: CASSELAAPTGELFF. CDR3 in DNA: TGTGCCAGCAGCGAACTAGCGGCCCCTACCGGGGAGCTGTTTTTT.

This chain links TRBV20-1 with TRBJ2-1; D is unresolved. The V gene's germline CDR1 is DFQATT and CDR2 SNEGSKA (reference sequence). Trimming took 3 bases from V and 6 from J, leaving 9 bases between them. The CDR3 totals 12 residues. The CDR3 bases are TGCAGTGCTAGCGCAGCAAGCAATGAGCAGTTCTTC. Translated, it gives CSASAASNEQFF.

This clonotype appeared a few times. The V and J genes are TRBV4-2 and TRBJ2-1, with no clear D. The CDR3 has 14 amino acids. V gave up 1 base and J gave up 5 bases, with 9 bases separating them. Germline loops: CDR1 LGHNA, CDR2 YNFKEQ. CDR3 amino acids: CASSQVSLHNEQFF. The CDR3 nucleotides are TGTGCCAGCAGCCAAGTGAGCCTTCACAATGAGCAGTTCTTC.

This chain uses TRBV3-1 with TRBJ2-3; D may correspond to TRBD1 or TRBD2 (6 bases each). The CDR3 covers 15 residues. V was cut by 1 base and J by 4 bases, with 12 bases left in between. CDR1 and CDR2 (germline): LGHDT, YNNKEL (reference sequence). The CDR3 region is CASSQGGAQADTQYF. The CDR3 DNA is TGTGCCAGCAGCCAAGGGGGGGCTCAGGCAGATACGCAGTATTTT.

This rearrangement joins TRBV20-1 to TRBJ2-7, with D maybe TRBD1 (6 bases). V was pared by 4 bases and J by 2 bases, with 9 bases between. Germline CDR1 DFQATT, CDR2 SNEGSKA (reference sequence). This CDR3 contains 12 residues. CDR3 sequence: CSATGDTYEQYF. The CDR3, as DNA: TGCAGTGCTACAGGGGATACCTACGAGCAGTACTTC.

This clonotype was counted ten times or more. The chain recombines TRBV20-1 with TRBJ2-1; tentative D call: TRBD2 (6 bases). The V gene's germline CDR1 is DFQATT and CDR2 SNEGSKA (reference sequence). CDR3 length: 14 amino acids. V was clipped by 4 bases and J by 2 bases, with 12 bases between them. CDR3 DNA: TGCAGTGCTAACGCGGACTACCCCTACAATGAGCAGTTCTTC. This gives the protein CSANADYPYNEQFF.

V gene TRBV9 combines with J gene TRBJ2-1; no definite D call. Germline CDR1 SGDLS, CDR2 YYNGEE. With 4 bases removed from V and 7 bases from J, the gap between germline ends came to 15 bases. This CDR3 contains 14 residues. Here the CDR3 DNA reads TGTGCCAGCAGCACAGCAGGCCCCGCGAATGAGCAGTTCTTC. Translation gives CASSTAGPANEQFF.

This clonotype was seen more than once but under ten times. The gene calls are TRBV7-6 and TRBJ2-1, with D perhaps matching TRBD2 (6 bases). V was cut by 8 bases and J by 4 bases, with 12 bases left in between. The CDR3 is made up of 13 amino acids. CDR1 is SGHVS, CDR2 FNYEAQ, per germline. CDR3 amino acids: CASVAGRYNEQFF. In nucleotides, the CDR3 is TGTGCCAGCGTTGCGGGGCGTTACAATGAGCAGTTCTTC.

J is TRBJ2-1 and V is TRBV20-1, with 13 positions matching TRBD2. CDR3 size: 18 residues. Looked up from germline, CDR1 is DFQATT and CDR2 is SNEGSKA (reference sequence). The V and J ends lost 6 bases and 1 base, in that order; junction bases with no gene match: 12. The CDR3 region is CSAPAGTSGARSYNEQFF. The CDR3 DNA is TGCAGTGCCCCGGCCGGGACTAGCGGGGCTAGGTCCTACAATGAGCAGTTCTTC.

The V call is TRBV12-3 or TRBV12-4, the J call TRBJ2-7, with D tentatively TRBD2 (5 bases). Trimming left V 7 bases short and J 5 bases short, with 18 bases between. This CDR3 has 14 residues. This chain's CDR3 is CASTLEGRTHEQYF. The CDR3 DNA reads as TGTGCCAGCACCTTAGAGGGCCGGACTCACGAGCAGTACTTC.

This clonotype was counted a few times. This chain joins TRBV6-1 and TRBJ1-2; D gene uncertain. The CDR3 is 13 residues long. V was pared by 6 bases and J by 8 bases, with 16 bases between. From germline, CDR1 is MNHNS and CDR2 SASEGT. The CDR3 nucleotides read TGTGCCAGCAGGCCAACCGAGGGATCCGGCTACACCTTC. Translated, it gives CASRPTEGSGYTF.

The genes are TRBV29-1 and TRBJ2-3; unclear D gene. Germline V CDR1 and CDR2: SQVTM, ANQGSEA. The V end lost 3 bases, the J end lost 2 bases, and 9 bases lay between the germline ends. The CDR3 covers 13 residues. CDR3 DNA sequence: TGCAGCGTTGACGCTGGGCACACAGATACGCAGTATTTT. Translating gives CSVDAGHTDTQYF.

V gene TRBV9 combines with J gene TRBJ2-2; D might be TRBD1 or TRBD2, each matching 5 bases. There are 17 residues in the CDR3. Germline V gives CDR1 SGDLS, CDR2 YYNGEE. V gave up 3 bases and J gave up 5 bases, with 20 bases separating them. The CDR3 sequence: CASSADPYGTETGELFF. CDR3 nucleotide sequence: TGTGCCAGCAGCGCGGATCCTTACGGGACCGAGACCGGGGAGCTGTTTTTT.

The DNA for the CDR3 is TGTGCCAGCAGTGGAGGGGGCGGGTCTCTTTACGAGCAGTACTTC. Amino acids: CASSGGGGSLYEQYF. The gene calls are TRBV12-3 or TRBV12-4 and TRBJ2-7; D is possibly TRBD1 (7 bases). V lost 5 bases to trimming and J lost 4 bases, with 18 bases between them. CDR3 length: 15 residues.

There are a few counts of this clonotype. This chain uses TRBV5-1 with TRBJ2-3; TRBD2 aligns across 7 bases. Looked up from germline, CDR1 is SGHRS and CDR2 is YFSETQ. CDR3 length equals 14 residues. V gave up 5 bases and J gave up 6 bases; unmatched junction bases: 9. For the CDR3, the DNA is TGCGCCAGCAGAATGGGAACCGGGGGGGATACGCAGTATTTT. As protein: CASRMGTGGDTQYF.

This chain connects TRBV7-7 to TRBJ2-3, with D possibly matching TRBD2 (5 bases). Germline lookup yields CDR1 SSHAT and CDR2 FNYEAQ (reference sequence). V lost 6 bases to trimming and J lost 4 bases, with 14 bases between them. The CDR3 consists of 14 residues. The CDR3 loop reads CASRPLVLADTQYF. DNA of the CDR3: TGTGCCAGCAGGCCACTAGTGCTCGCAGATACGCAGTATTTT.

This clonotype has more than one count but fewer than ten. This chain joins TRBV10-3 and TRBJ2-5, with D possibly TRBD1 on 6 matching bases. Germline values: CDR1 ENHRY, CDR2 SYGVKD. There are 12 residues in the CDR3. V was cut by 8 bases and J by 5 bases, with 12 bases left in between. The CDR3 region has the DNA TGTGCCATCGGTCCAGGGGTCGAGACCCAGTACTTC. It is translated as CAIGPGVETQYF.

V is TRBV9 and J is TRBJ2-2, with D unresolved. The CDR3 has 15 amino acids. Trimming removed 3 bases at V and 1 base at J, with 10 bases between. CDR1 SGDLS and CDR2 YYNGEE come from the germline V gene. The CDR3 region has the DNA TGTGCCAGCAGCGCCGGGTCCCTGAACACCGGGGAGCTGTTTTTT. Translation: CASSAGSLNTGELFF. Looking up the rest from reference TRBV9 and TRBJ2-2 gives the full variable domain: DSGVTQTPKHLITATGQRVTLRCSPRSGDLSVYWYQQSLDQGLQFLIQYYNGEERAKGNILERFSAQQFPDLHSELNLSSLELGDSALYFCASSAGSLNTGELFFGEGSRLTVL.

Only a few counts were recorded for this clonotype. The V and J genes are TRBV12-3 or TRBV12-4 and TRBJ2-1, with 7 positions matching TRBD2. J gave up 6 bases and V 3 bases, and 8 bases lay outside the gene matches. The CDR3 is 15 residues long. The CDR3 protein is CASSFLGGGSNEQFF. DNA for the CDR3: TGTGCCAGCAGTTTTCTGGGGGGGGGGTCCAATGAGCAGTTCTTC.

CDR3 amino acids: CASSLSGTGRETQYF. CDR3 sequence (DNA): TGTGCCAGCAGCCTAAGCGGGACAGGGAGAGAGACCCAGTACTTC. The chain links TRBV3-1 to TRBJ2-5; 9 bases map to TRBD1. With V trimmed by 4 bases and J by 4 bases, 7 bases remained unmatched. Germline-derived CDR1 and CDR2 are LGHDT and YNNKEL (reference sequence). This CDR3 contains 15 residues.

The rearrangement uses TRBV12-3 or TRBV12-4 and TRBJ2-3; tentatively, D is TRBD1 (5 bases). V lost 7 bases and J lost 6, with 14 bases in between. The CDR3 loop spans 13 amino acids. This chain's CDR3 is CASISPGSDTQYF. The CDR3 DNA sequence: TGTGCCAGCATCAGTCCAGGGTCCGATACGCAGTATTTT.

The CDR3 loop reads CASALIFNRPYEQYF. DNA for the CDR3: TGTGCCAGCGCCCTTATATTCAACCGACCCTACGAGCAGTACTTC. The chain recombines TRBV11-2 with TRBJ2-7; unclear D gene. Germline CDR1 is SGHAT and CDR2 is FQNNGV. CDR3 length: 15 amino acids. The V end lost 8 bases, the J end lost 2 bases, and 19 bases lay between the germline ends.

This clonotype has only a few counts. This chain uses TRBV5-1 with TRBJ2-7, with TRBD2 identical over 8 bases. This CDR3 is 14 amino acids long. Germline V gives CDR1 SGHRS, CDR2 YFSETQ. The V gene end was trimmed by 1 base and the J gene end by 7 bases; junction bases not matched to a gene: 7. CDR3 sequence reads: CASSLTSGASEQYF. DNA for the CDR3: TGCGCCAGCAGCTTGACTAGCGGAGCCTCTGAGCAGTACTTC.

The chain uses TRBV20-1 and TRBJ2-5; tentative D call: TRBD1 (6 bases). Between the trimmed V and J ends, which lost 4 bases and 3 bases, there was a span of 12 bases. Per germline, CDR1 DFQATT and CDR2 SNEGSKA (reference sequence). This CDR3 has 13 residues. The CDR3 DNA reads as TGCAGTGCTACCCGGACAGAAGAAGAGACCCAGTACTTC. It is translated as CSATRTEEETQYF.